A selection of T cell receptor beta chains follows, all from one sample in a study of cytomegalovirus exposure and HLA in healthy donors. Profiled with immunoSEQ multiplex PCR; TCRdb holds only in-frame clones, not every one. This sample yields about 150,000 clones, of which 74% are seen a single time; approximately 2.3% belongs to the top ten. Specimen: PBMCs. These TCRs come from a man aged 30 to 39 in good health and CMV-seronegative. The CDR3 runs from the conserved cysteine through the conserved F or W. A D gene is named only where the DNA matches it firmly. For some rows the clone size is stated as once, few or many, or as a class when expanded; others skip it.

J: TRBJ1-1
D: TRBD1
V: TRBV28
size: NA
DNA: TGTGCCAGCAGTTCCGGGACAGGGAACACTGAAGCTTTCTTT
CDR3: CASSSGTGNTEAFF

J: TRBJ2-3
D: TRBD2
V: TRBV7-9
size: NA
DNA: TGTGCCAGCAGCTTAGTAGGCCAGGGAGGGGATACGCAGTATTTT
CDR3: CASSLVGQGGDTQYF

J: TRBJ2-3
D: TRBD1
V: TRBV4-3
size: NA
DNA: TGCGCCAGCAGCCAAGAGGGGACAGGCACAGATACGCAGTATTTT
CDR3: CASSQEGTGTDTQYF

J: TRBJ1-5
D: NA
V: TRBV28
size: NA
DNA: TGTGCCAGCAGTTTATTTAGGACGGGGAATCAGCCCCAGCATTTT
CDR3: CASSLFRTGNQPQHF

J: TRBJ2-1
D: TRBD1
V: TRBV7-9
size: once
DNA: TGTGCCAGCAGCTTAGGGACAGGGTCCTACAATGAGCAGTTCTTC
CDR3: CASSLGTGSYNEQFF

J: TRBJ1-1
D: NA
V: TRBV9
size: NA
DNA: TGTGCCAGCAGCGTCGTACAGAACACTGAAGCTTTCTTT
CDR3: CASSVVQNTEAFF

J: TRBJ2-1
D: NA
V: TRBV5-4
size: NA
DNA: TGTGCCAGCAGCCACGGGGAAAATGAGCAGTTCTTC
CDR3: CASSHGENEQFF

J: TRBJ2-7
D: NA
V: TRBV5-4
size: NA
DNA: TGTGCCAGCAGTCCTGGGGGCGGCAGTAGACTCTACGAGCAGTACTTC
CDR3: CASSPGGGSRLYEQYF

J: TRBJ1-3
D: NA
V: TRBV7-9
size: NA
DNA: TGTGCCAGCAGCCCCCTGGGGGGTGGAAACACCATATATTTT
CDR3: CASSPLGGGNTIYF

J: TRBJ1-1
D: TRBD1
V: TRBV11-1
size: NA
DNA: TGTGCCAGCAGCTTGCCCGGGACAGGGATCGTTTTCTTT
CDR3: CASSLPGTGIVFF

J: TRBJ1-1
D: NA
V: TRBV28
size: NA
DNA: TGTGCCAGCAGGTCGACAGGGAACACTGAAGCTTTCTTT
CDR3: CASRSTGNTEAFF

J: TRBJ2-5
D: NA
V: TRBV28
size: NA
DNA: TGTGCCAGCAGGGCAGTTTTACAAGAGACCCAGTACTTC
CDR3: CASRAVLQETQYF

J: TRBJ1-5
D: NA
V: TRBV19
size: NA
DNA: TGTGCCAGTAGCCAGGGGAGCAATCAGCCCCAGCATTTT
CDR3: CASSQGSNQPQHF

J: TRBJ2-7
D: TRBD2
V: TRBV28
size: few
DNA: TGTGCCAGCAGTTCCCGAGTAGCGGGGGGATTCCACGAGCAGTACTTC
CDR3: CASSSRVAGGFHEQYF

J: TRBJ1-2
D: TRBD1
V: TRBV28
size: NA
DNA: TGTGCCAGCAGCCAGGGACAGGGATCGTTCGGCTACACCTTC
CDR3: CASSQGQGSFGYTF

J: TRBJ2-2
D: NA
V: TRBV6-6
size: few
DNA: TGTGCCAGCAGTCAGAACACCGGGGAGCTGTTTTTT
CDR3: CASSQNTGELFF

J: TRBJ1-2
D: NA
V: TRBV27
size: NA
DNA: TGTGCCAGCAGTTTATTCCCCAATGGAGGTTCATATGGCTACACCTTC
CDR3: CASSLFPNGGSYGYTF

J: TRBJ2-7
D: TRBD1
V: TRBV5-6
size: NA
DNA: TGTGCCAGCAGCTTGGCCGGGACAGAGGTCTCCTACGAGCAGTACTTC
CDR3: CASSLAGTEVSYEQYF

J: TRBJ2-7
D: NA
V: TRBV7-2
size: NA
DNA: TGTGCCAGCAGCCGACGCCAGGACGAGCAGTACTTC
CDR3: CASSRRQDEQYF

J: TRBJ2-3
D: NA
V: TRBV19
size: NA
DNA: TGTGCCAGTAGACAAATGAACAGAGATACGCAGTATTTT
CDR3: CASRQMNRDTQYF

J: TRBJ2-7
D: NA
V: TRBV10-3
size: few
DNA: TGTGCCATCAGTGTCGGACAGATTAGCTCCTACGAGCAGTACTTC
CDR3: CAISVGQISSYEQYF

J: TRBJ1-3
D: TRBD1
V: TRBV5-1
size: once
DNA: TGCGCCAGCAGCATCTCCGGACAGGGTTCTGGAAACACCATATATTTT
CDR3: CASSISGQGSGNTIYF

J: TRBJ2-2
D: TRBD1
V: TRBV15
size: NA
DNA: TGTGCCACCAGCAGGGCTGGGACAGGGGTAAACACCGGGGAGCTGTTTTTT
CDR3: CATSRAGTGVNTGELFF

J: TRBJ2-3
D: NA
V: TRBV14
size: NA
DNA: TGTGCCAGCAGCCAAGGGGCACATTTCACAGATACGCAGTATTTT
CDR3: CASSQGAHFTDTQYF

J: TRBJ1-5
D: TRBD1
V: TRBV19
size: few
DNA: TGTGCCAGTAGTCTCGGACAGGGGGCGAGGAATCAGCCCCAGCATTTT
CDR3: CASSLGQGARNQPQHF

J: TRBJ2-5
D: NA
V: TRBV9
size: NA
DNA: TGTGCCAGCAGCGTAGGCCTAAGTGATGGCCAGTACTTC
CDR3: CASSVGLSDGQYF

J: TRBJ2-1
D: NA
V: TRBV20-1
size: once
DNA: TGCAGTGCGAGATCTGACAATGAGCAGTTCTTC
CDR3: CSARSDNEQFF

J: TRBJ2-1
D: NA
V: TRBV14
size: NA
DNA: TGTGCCAGCAGCCAAGAAACGGTATACAATGAGCAGTTCTTC
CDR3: CASSQETVYNEQFF

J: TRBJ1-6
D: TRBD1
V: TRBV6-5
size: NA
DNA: TGTGCCAGCAGTTACTCGAACAGGGGGGTGTCACCCCTCCACTTT
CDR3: CASSYSNRGVSPLHF

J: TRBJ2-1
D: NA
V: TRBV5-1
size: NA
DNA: TGCGCCAGCAGCCCTTCGACGGAGAATGAGCAGTTCTTC
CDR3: CASSPSTENEQFF

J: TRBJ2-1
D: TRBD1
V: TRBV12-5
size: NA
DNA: TGTGCTAGTGGTTTGGGTCGGGACAGGGAGTACAATGAGCAGTTCTTC
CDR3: CASGLGRDREYNEQFF

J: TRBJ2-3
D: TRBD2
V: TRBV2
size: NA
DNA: TGTGCCAGCAGCCCCCGGAGACTAGCGGGGGGGACAACAGATACGCAGTATTTT
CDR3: CASSPRRLAGGTTDTQYF

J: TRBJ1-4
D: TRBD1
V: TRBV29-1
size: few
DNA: TGCAGCGTTGCTGGCAGGGGGGAAAAACTGTTTTTT
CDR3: CSVAGRGEKLFF

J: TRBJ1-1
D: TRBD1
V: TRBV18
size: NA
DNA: TGTGCCAGCTCACCTCTCGGACAGGGGGCGCGGGACACTGAAGCTTTCTTT
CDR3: CASSPLGQGARDTEAFF

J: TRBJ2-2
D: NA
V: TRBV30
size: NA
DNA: TGTGCCTGGAGATACAGGCAGGGCACCGGGGAGCTGTTTTTT
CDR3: CAWRYRQGTGELFF

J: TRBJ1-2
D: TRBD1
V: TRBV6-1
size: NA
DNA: TGTGCCAGCAAACCGGGACAGGGGGCGCGTGGCTACACCTTC
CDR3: CASKPGQGARGYTF

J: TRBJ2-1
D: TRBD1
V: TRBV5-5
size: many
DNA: TGTGCCAGCAGCCACTGGACAGGGGGTGAGCAGTTCTTC
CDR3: CASSHWTGGEQFF

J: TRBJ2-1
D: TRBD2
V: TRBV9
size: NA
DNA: TGTGCCAGCAGCGCTAGCGGGGGTGTTGGGAATGAGCAGTTCTTC
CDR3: CASSASGGVGNEQFF

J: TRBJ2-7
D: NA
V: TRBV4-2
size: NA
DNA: TGTGCCAGCAGCCAAGTGTCTCTGGGGGCCCCTTACGAGCAGTACTTC
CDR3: CASSQVSLGAPYEQYF

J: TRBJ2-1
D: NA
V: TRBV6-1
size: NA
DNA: TGTGCCAGCAGTGAATTAAGGACAGAAAGAAATGAGCAGTTCTTC
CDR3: CASSELRTERNEQFF